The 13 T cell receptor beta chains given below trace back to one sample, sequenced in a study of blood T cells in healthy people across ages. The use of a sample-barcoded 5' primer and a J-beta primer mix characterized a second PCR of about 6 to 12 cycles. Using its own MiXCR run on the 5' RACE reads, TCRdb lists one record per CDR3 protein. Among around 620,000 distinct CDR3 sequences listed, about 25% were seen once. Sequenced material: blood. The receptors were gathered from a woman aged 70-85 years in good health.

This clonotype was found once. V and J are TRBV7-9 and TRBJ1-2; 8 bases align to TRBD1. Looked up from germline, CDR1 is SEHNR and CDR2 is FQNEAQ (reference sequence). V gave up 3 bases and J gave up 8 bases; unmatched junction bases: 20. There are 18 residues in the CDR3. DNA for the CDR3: TGTGCCAGCAGCTTCTATCCTTCAAACAGGGGGGAACAAGGAGGCTACACCTTC. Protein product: CASSFYPSNRGEQGGYTF.

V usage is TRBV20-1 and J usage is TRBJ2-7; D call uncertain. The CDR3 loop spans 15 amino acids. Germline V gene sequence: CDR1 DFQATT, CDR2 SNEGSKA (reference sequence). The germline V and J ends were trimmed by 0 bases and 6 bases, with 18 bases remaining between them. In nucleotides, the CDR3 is TGCAGTGCTAGAGATCTCGAAGGGTTACGGTCCGAGCAGTACTTC. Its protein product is CSARDLEGLRSEQYF.

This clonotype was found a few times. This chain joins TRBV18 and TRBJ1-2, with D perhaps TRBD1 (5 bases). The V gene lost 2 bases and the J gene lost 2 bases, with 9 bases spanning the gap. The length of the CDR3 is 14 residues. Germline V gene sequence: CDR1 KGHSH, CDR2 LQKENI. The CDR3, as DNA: TGTGCCAGCTCACCAGGGGAGGGGAACTATGGCTACACCTTC. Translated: CASSPGEGNYGYTF.

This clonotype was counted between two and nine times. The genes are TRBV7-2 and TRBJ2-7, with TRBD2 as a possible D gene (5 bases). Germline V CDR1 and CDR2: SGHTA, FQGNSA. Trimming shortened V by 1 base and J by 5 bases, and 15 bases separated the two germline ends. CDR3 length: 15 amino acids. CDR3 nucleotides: TGTGCCAGCAGCTTAGGAGTAGTTTTGGAGGACGAGCAGTACTTC. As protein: CASSLGVVLEDEQYF.

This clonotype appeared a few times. The CDR3 spells CASSLGHSGAKNIQYF. In DNA, the CDR3 is TGTGCCAGCAGCTTAGGTCATTCGGGGGCCAAAAACATTCAGTACTTC. J is TRBJ2-4 and V is TRBV7-2, with a possible D match to TRBD2 (5 bases). V lost 1 base, J lost 1 base, and 11 bases lay in between. The CDR3 has 16 residues. Germline assignment: CDR1 SGHTA and CDR2 FQGNSA.

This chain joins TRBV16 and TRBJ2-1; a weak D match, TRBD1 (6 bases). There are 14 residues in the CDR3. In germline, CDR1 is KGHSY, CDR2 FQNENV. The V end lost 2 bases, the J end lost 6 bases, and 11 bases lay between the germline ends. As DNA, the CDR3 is TGTGCCAGCAGCCAAATCAGGGGTAGCAATGAGCAGTTCTTC. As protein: CASSQIRGSNEQFF.

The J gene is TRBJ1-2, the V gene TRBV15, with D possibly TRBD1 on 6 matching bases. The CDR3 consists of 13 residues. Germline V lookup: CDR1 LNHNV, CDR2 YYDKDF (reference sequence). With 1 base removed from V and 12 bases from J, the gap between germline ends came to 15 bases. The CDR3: CATSRGVGGADTF. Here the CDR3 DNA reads TGTGCCACCAGCAGAGGCGTCGGGGGGGCCGACACCTTC. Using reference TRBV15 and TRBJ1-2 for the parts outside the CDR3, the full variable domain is DAMVIQNPRYQVTQFGKPVTLSCSQTLNHNVMYWYQQKSSQAPKLLFHYYDKDFNNEADTPDNFQSRRPNTSFCFLDIRSPGLGDTAMYLCATSRGVGGADTFGSGTRLTVV.

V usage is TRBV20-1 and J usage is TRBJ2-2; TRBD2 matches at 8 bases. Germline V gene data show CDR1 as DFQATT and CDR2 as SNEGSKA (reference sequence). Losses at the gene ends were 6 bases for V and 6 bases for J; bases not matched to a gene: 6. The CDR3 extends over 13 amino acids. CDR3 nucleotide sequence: TGCAGTGCAGAGGTACTAGCGGCCGGGGAGCTGTTTTTT. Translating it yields CSAEVLAAGELFF.

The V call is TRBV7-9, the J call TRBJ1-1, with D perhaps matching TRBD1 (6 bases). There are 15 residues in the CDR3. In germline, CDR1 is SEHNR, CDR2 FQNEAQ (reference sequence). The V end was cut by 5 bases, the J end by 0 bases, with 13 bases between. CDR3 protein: CASSAQGQLNTEAFF. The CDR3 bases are TGTGCCAGCAGCGCCCAAGGACAGCTGAACACTGAAGCTTTCTTT.

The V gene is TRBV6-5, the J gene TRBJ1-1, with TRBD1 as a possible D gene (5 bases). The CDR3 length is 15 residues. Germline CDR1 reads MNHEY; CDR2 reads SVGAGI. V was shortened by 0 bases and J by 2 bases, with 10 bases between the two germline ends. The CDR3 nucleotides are TGTGCCAGCAGTTACTCGAATCAGGGAAACACTGAAGCTTTCTTT. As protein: CASSYSNQGNTEAFF.

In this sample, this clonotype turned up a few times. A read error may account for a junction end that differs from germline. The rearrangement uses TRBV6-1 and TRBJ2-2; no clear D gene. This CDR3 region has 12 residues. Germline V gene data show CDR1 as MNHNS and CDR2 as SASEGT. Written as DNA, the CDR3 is TGTGCCACCAGTCGTCTGGCCGGGGAGCTGTTTTTT. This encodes CATSRLAGELFF.

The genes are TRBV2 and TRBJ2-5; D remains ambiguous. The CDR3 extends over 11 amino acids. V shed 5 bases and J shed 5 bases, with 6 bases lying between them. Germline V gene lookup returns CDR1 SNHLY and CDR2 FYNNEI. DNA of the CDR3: TGTGCCAGCAGTATGCGGGAGACCCAGTACTTC. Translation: CASSMRETQYF.

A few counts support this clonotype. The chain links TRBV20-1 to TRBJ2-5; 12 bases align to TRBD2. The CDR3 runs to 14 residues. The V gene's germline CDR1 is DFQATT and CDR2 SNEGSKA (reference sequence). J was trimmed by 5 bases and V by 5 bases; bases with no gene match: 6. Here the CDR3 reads CSAPSGGAMETQYF. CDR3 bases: TGCAGTGCTCCTAGCGGGGGGGCCATGGAGACCCAGTACTTC.